This TCR beta chain was obtained from a study of tumor and adjacent non-tumor tissue in lung cancer (dated by TCRdb to 2016 to 2019). Concerning the study at large: By cancer type, the cohort comprised under 15 adenocarcinoma patients, a couple of squamous cell carcinoma patients and 1 small cell lung cancer patient. Among the roughly 15 patients, ages ranged from about 31 to 76 years, roughly ten were men and 5 were women, and disease was TNM stage I to III. Sequencing produced 100 million to 150 million productive TCRbeta reads in total, an average of about 4 million reads per sample. For each patient, one tumor sample and one normal lung sample were taken, giving around 31 paired specimens that underwent TCRbeta CDR3 sequencing. The study compared bulk TCRbeta repertoires between lung tumor tissue and matched distant non-tumor lung tissue from 15 or so lung cancer patients.

Libraries were constructed by multiplex PCR. TCRdb lists the instrument as Illumina HiSeq 2500. TCRbeta libraries were built by three rounds of nested PCR using primers (Table S4), following protocols modified from ARM-PCR. PCR products of 200-500 bp were gel-excised and purified with the QIAquick gel extraction kit before sequencing. The authors processed their data as follows. Reads were cleaned using Trimmomatic, were merged into complete CDR3 sequences using FLASH, and were assigned to V(D)J germline segments using MiTCR. VDJtools was used to compute clonal diversity as the inverse Simpson's index. A read counted as productive if the sequence was in-frame and lacked a premature stop codon. TCRdb took the public reads, trimmed them with fastp at Q25, ran MiXCR for clone calling and kept in-frame beta chains. Merged by CDR3 protein, the rows form single entries marked with the most common genes and DNA. These V and J calls rely on TCRdb rather than the paper's analysis. Across this sample there are 68,000 or so distinct CDR3 sequences, with about 60% seen only once. The ten largest clones add up to around 20% of the sample.

The investigation overall reported the following: Only about 15 patients were included in the cohort, and the need for larger samples and more detailed clinical data was noted by the authors. TCR diversity was significantly higher in younger patients, and greater tumor TCR diversity was associated with shorter overall survival and shorter disease-free survival. The top 100 clones made up a significantly larger cumulative share of the repertoire in normal lung than in tumor tissue. Tumor tissue showed significantly higher TCR diversity (inverse Simpson) than normal lung tissue, at around 460 vs 160 (P = 0.0075, Mann-Whitney U test). Because peripheral blood was not sequenced, the blood TCRbeta repertoires of the lung cancer patients in the study went unexamined. Neither the sequencing platform nor unique molecular identifiers are mentioned in the methods.

The CDR3 runs 13 residues from the cysteine to the phenylalanine. Only the CDR3 DNA stays, 39 bases, in frame from base 1. CDR1 and CDR2 were assigned from the germline V gene as ENHRY and SYGVKD. Trimming accounts for 4 bases at V and 4 bases at J, while the number of junction bases matched to no gene is 4. Only a few counts were recorded for this clonotype. Its cognate antigen has yet to be identified. A much larger clone differs by one base, so this may be a read error. Bulk unsorted tissue served as the source for RNA extraction, and RNA quality was assessed using a NanoDrop ND-1000 and an Agilent 2100. Newly diagnosed lung cancer patients without prior chemotherapy who had been admitted for thoracic surgery in China between August and November 2014 were enrolled as donors. The study excluded patients who had received radiotherapy or chemotherapy before or who had another cancer at the same time. Surgical tissue pieces of roughly 1-2 cm3 were preserved in RNAlater solution and stored at -80 °C until use.

This receptor chain uses TRBV10-3 and TRBJ2-7, and TRBD2 aligns with 7 junction nucleotides. The specimen sequenced was lung tumor tissue. The clonotype originates from a man aged 45 to 65 with non-small cell lung cancer. Here the CDR3 is given as CAISGAGPYEQYF. The nucleotides are TGTGCCATCAGTGGAGCGGGACCTTACGAGCAGTACTTC.